This passage covers 17 T cell receptor beta chains from one sample sequenced in a study of T cell responses to AZD1222 COVID-19 vaccine listed by TCRdb under 2021. The time point label, as the study defines it: baseline before first vaccination. The library relied on the immunoSEQ multiplex PCR assay. Here the immuneACCESS table is served through TCRdb, limited to in-frame sequences with V and J called. Missing clones are a known gap in these copies; in checked studies unresolved V genes cover under half, and the rest lacks a known reason. The sample yields approximately 64,000 clones; roughly 89% were counted once. The ten biggest clones cover about 7% of the sample. This sample comprised peripheral blood, obtained on day 0 of AZD1222 vaccination. Receptors originate from an adult in good health.

The chain joins TRBV30 to TRBJ1-6; TRBD1 matches 9 bases. The germline V gene has CDR1 GTSNPN and CDR2 SVGIG (reference sequence). CDR3 length: 16 residues. Losses at the gene ends were 2 bases for V and 7 bases for J; bases not matched to a gene: 9. The CDR3 protein is CAWSTGQGVGNSPLHF. As DNA, the CDR3 is TGTGCCTGGAGTACGGGACAGGGTGTGGGGAATTCACCCCTCCACTTT.

This chain uses TRBV19 with TRBJ1-2, with D perhaps TRBD1 (6 bases). From germline, CDR1 is LNHDA and CDR2 SQIVND (reference sequence). V lost 5 bases to trimming and J lost 4 bases, with 17 bases between them. The CDR3 is made up of 15 amino acids. The CDR3 loop reads CASSEKLQGFYGYTF. Written as DNA, the CDR3 is TGTGCCAGTAGTGAAAAACTACAGGGATTCTATGGCTACACCTTC.

V usage is TRBV18 and J usage is TRBJ2-7, with D tentatively TRBD1 (5 bases). Germline assignment: CDR1 KGHSH and CDR2 LQKENI. This CDR3 comprises 14 residues. With 1 base removed from V and 4 bases from J, the gap between germline ends came to 11 bases. CDR3 DNA: TGTGCCAGCTCACCACAACAGGTAGAGTACGAGCAGTACTTC. It is translated as CASSPQQVEYEQYF.

This chain joins TRBV5-1 and TRBJ1-5; the D gene is possibly TRBD1 (6 bases). The V gene's germline CDR1 is SGHRS and CDR2 YFSETQ. Trimming removed 0 bases at V and 6 bases at J, with 10 bases between. The CDR3 covers 14 residues. The DNA of the CDR3 is TGCGCCAGCAGCTTGGACAGGGCGTCTCAGCCCCAGCATTTT. It specifies CASSLDRASQPQHF.

A few counts support this clone. This rearrangement joins TRBV2 to TRBJ2-3; 11 nucleotides align to TRBD2. The CDR3 runs 14 residues. After removal of 8 bases from V and 2 bases from J, the junction contained 3 bases not matched to a gene. Germline V lookup: CDR1 SNHLY, CDR2 FYNNEI. This chain's CDR3 is CASVAGGSTDTQYF. CDR3 nucleotides: TGTGCCAGCGTAGCGGGGGGGTCCACAGATACGCAGTATTTT.

The chain combines TRBV18 with TRBJ1-1; D perhaps matches TRBD1 (6 bases). Germline V lookup: CDR1 KGHSH, CDR2 LQKENI. The CDR3 has 13 amino acids. Trimming took 0 bases from V and 10 from J, leaving 12 bases between them. CDR3 loop: CASSPPAGALAFF. CDR3 in DNA: TGTGCCAGCTCACCACCGGCGGGGGCGCTAGCTTTCTTT.

The chain has TRBV4-1 and TRBJ2-5; tentatively, D is TRBD2 (5 bases). CDR3 size: 15 residues. Germline loops: CDR1 MGHRA, CDR2 YSYEKL. V lost 8 bases, J lost 2 bases, and 18 bases lay in between. CDR3 amino acids: CASRRGPGQQETQYF. The CDR3 nucleotides read TGCGCCAGCCGACGGGGTCCTGGGCAACAAGAGACCCAGTACTTC.

In this sample, this clone turned up a few times. The same CDR3 is also encoded by other DNA sequences in this sample. The chain carries TRBV5-1 and TRBJ2-5, with D uncertain. CDR1 SGHRS and CDR2 YFSETQ come from the germline V gene. This CDR3 is 14 amino acids long. Trimming removed 0 bases from V and 4 bases from J, with 10 bases in between. The CDR3 loop reads CASSLGRKGETQYF. CDR3 DNA: TGCGCCAGCAGCTTGGGACGGAAGGGAGAGACCCAGTACTTC.

This clone was observed a handful of times. The J gene is TRBJ1-1, the V gene TRBV5-1; D is ambiguous. The ends were cut back, 6 bases at V and 2 bases at J, with 14 bases in the middle. The CDR3 is 14 amino acids. Germline V gene lookup returns CDR1 SGHRS and CDR2 YFSETQ. CDR3 bases: TGCGCCAGCACCGGTATCGCCGGAAACACTGAAGCTTTCTTT. The encoded protein is CASTGIAGNTEAFF.

This chain joins TRBV5-6 and TRBJ2-7; TRBD2 matches at 10 bases. The CDR3 consists of 13 residues. Trimming removed 5 bases from V and 2 bases from J; junction bases left unmatched: 1. Germline loops: CDR1 SGHDT, CDR2 YYEEEE. The CDR3, as DNA: TGTGCCAGCAGAGCGGGGGGGGCCTACGAGCAGTACTTC. Protein product: CASRAGGAYEQYF.

The chain carries TRBV10-1 and TRBJ1-1, with TRBD1 identical over 7 bases. This CDR3 is built from 13 residues. The V gene's germline CDR1 is WNHNN and CDR2 SYGVQD (reference sequence). The J segment lost 0 bases and the V segment lost 8 bases, leaving 3 bases of the junction unmatched. DNA for the CDR3: TGCGCCAGCCGACAGGGATTGAACACTGAAGCTTTCTTT. As protein: CASRQGLNTEAFF.

This chain uses TRBV28 with TRBJ2-7, with 9 bases aligning to TRBD1. Losses at the gene ends were 5 bases for V and 4 bases for J; bases not matched to a gene: 12. This CDR3 spans 16 amino acids. Germline V gene sequence: CDR1 MDHEN, CDR2 SYDVKM. The CDR3 coding sequence is TGTGCCAGCAGTACCCCTAACAGGGGGCCTTCTTACGAGCAGTACTTC. Its translation: CASSTPNRGPSYEQYF.

The chain has TRBV2 and TRBJ2-2; D is unresolved. The CDR3 is 16 amino acids. Looked up from germline, CDR1 is SNHLY and CDR2 is FYNNEI. The V end was cut by 1 base, the J end by 1 base, with 10 bases between. CDR3 sequence (DNA): TGTGCCAGCAGTGAAGTGGCCATAAAGAACACCGGGGAGCTGTTTTTT. This gives the protein CASSEVAIKNTGELFF.

The chain joins TRBV6-5 to TRBJ2-7; D may be TRBD1 or TRBD2 (6 bases each). The germline V gene has CDR1 MNHEY and CDR2 SVGAGI. This CDR3 is built from 13 residues. The V and J ends lost 6 bases and 4 bases respectively, with 13 bases between them. CDR3 bases: TGTGCCAGCAGACTCTGGGGGGCTTACGAGCAGTACTTC. Residues: CASRLWGAYEQYF.

The chain joins TRBV7-9 to TRBJ1-6; 8 bases match TRBD1. V gave up 4 bases and J gave up 5 bases; unmatched junction bases: 4. The CDR3 has 15 amino acids. CDR1 and CDR2 (germline): SEHNR, FQNEAQ (reference sequence). The CDR3 spells CASSYRTGNNSPLHF. The CDR3 DNA reads as TGTGCCAGCAGCTACCGGACAGGGAATAATTCACCCCTCCACTTT.

This chain uses TRBV19 with TRBJ1-1; no clear D gene. V was pared by 3 bases and J by 6 bases, with 11 bases between. Germline V gene sequence: CDR1 LNHDA, CDR2 SQIVND (reference sequence). This CDR3 contains 13 residues. The chain's CDR3 is CASSIIGRPEAFF. The CDR3 DNA reads as TGTGCCAGTAGTATCATTGGACGGCCTGAAGCTTTCTTT.

V and J are TRBV9 and TRBJ2-2; a possible D gene is TRBD1 (6 bases). The CDR3 is 14 amino acids. V lost 3 bases and J 7 bases, leaving 13 bases between the germline ends. CDR1 SGDLS and CDR2 YYNGEE come from the germline V gene. CDR3 in DNA: TGTGCCAGCAGCGCCTCAGGGGCGGACGGGGAGCTGTTTTTT. This translates into CASSASGADGELFF.